This T cell receptor beta chain was captured by sequencing in a study of blood T cell repertoires in COVID-19. Study summary: Sources were T cells, B-cell-depleted T cells, or PBMCs; the material itself was cDNA or gDNA.

In the study's own analysis: It was from reference gene primer amplification that nucleated cell counts were estimated. Profiled with immunoSEQ multiplex PCR; TCRdb holds only in-frame clones, not every one. D and trimming were read from the DNA, whereas the V and J calls and clone size are those reported in that table. Of roughly 75,000 clones listed, roughly 70% are singletons. There are 14 residues in the CDR3. The J segment lost 2 bases and the V segment lost 6 bases, leaving 3 bases of the junction unmatched. Germline CDR1 ENHRY, CDR2 SYGVKD. Sequenced input: peripheral blood. The TCR originated in a human donor with acute or convalescent COVID-19. The donor label of this sample is uncertain. The rearrangement links TRBV10-3 to TRBJ2-3; 9 bases are a match to TRBD1. DNA for the CDR3: TGTGCCATCAGGGGACAGGGAAACACAGATACGCAGTATTTT. Translation gives CAIRGQGNTDTQYF.